What follows is one TCR beta chain and its context. Its antigen is not identified. The data originate from a study of cytomegalovirus exposure and HLA in healthy donors. Study-wide results and limits: V- and J-gene trimming in TCR beta was tied to a missense DCLRE1C variant by an analysis performed later. Cytomegalovirus-associated TCR beta chains were listed, numbering roughly 150.

Trimming cost V 2 bases and J 3 bases; bases outside gene matches: 8. Per the germline V gene, CDR1 is SGHRS and CDR2 is YFSETQ. The CDR3 runs 16 residues. PCR was performed using 60 Vbeta and 13 Jbeta primers. Sequenced by immunoSEQ multiplex PCR; TCRdb stores in-frame clones only, minus some. This table holds 100,000 to 150,000 clones, 83% found once. V gene TRBV5-1 combines with J gene TRBJ2-3, with 8 bases fitting TRBD2. The origin of this receptor is a girl aged 2 to 9 in good health and CMV-seronegative. The sequencing input was PBMCs. The CDR3 DNA sequence: TGCGCCAGCAGCTTACCAGCGGGGGAGTTAACAGATACGCAGTATTTT. Amino acid sequence: CASSLPAGELTDTQYF. Supplemented by reference TRBV5-1 and TRBJ2-3, the full variable domain reads KAGVTQTPRYLIKTRGQQVTLSCSPISGHRSVSWYQQTPGQGLQFLFEYFSETQRNKGNFPGRFSGRQFSNSRSEMNVSTLELGDSALYLCASSLPAGELTDTQYFGPGTRLTVL.